Below are 24 T cell receptor beta chains sequenced from a single sample in a study of blood T cell repertoires in COVID-19. The method was immunoSEQ multiplex PCR; TCRdb's version includes in-frame clones alone and lacks a portion of them. The sample holds roughly 300,000 clones, 65% to 90% seen once. Sequencing was carried out using peripheral blood. The receptors here all came from an older woman with active or convalescent COVID-19.

This clone was seen a handful of times. V and J are TRBV30 and TRBJ1-3; D is unclear. Trimming took 0 bases from V and 4 from J, leaving 10 bases between them. The germline CDR1 and CDR2 sequences are GTSNPN and SVGIG (reference sequence). The CDR3 consists of 14 residues. For the CDR3, the DNA is TGTGCCTGGAGTGTACGAGCGGAGGGAAACACCATATATTTT. As protein: CAWSVRAEGNTIYF.

The chain is built from TRBV7-8 and TRBJ2-3; no reliable D call. V was pared by 5 bases and J by 3 bases, with 15 bases between. Germline-derived CDR1 and CDR2 are SGHVS and FQNEAQ. This CDR3 is 15 amino acids long. The CDR3, as DNA: TGTGCCAGCAGCCCGAGCGAAATTTCAACAGATACGCAGTATTTT. This encodes CASSPSEISTDTQYF.

J is TRBJ2-5 and V is TRBV15; no definite D call. The germline CDR1 and CDR2 sequences are LNHNV and YYDKDF (reference sequence). The ends were cut back, 1 base at V and 4 bases at J, with 10 bases in the middle. CDR3 length: 14 amino acids. CDR3 sequence (DNA): TGTGCCACCAGCAGAGGCGCGAGGCCAGAGACCCAGTACTTC. As protein: CATSRGARPETQYF.

The V call is TRBV5-1, the J call TRBJ1-5; TRBD1 might be the D (6 bases). The CDR3 has 13 amino acids. Germline lookup yields CDR1 SGHRS and CDR2 YFSETQ. Trimming took 4 bases from V and 8 from J, leaving 13 bases between them. Here the CDR3 DNA reads TGCGCCAGCAGCGCTACAGGGAAGGAGCCCCAGCATTTT. Its protein is CASSATGKEPQHF.

The chain recombines TRBV29-1 with TRBJ2-7; the D gene is possibly TRBD2 (7 bases). With 4 bases removed from V and 2 bases from J, the gap between germline ends came to 15 bases. Germline CDR1 and CDR2: SQVTM and ANQGSEA. There are 14 residues in the CDR3. The CDR3 spells CSVVYGGGPYEQYF. CDR3 bases: TGCAGCGTTGTTTATGGGGGGGGGCCCTACGAGCAGTACTTC.

The rearrangement links TRBV7-2 to TRBJ1-2; a possible D gene is TRBD1 (6 bases). Germline CDR1 is SGHTA and CDR2 is FQGNSA. The CDR3 runs to 16 residues. Trimming removed 6 bases from V and 2 bases from J, with 19 bases in between. The CDR3, as DNA: TGTGCCAGCAGTCACGAACCGGGACAACGGAACTATGGCTACACCTTC. It encodes CASSHEPGQRNYGYTF.

V and J are TRBV7-8 and TRBJ1-1; D is perhaps TRBD1 (6 bases). Between the trimmed V and J ends, which lost 0 bases and 4 bases, there was a span of 12 bases. The CDR3 is 15 residues long. CDR1 and CDR2 (germline): SGHVS, FQNEAQ. The CDR3 nucleotides are TGTGCCAGCAGCTTAGCAAGGGGGACGCCCACTGAAGCTTTCTTT. Translated: CASSLARGTPTEAFF. The complete variable domain, with remaining parts taken from reference TRBV7-8 and TRBJ1-1, reads GAGVSQSPRYKVAKRGQDVALRCDPISGHVSLFWYQQALGQGPEFLTYFQNEAQLDKSGLPSDRFFAERPEGSVSTLKIQRTQQEDSAVYLCASSLARGTPTEAFFGQGTRLTVV.

Note on this clone: It is unclear where the CDR3 begins or ends on the DNA, so no DNA is shown, and the CDR3 is as TCRdb lists it. The chain recombines TRBV21-1 with TRBJ2-2; TRBD2 is the table's D call and was not checked against the DNA. TRBV21-1 is a listed pseudogene. From its first to its last residue, the CDR3 has 18 amino acids. CDR3 sequence: CASSKAHVGGGATGELFF.

The chain combines TRBV9 with TRBJ2-2; TRBD2 aligns across 13 bases. The V and J ends lost 4 bases and 5 bases, in that order; junction bases with no gene match: 2. Germline V gene sequence: CDR1 SGDLS, CDR2 YYNGEE. The CDR3 contains 15 residues. The CDR3 DNA reads as TGTGCCAGCAGCTTGGGACTAGCGGGGACCGGGGAGCTGTTTTTT. Translation gives CASSLGLAGTGELFF.

The gene calls are TRBV27 and TRBJ2-2, with D maybe TRBD2 (7 bases). Germline V gives CDR1 MNHEY, CDR2 SMNVEV (reference sequence). This CDR3 region has 16 residues. The ends were cut back, 6 bases at V and 0 bases at J, with 14 bases in the middle. The CDR3 loop reads CASRGGGISNTGELFF. The CDR3 DNA reads as TGTGCCAGCAGAGGGGGGGGGATTTCGAACACCGGGGAGCTGTTTTTT.

This chain links TRBV19 with TRBJ2-1; TRBD2 might be the D (5 bases). Per germline, CDR1 LNHDA and CDR2 SQIVND (reference sequence). Trimming left V 3 bases short and J 0 bases short, with 6 bases between. The CDR3 covers 14 residues. CDR3: CASSIGDSYNEQFF. Written as DNA, the CDR3 is TGTGCCAGTAGTATCGGGGACTCCTACAATGAGCAGTTCTTC.

A single count supports this clone. Because the CDR3's place on the DNA is in doubt, the DNA is left out and the CDR3 is given as listed by TCRdb. The chain combines TRBV4-1 with TRBJ1-1; the D call of TRBD1 is as the table states it, not checked on the DNA. CDR1 and CDR2 from the germline V gene are MGHRA and YSYEKL. The CDR3 is made up of 20 amino acids, end residues included. The chain's CDR3 is CASSQDFRARGKRSYTEAFF.

The chain uses TRBV28 and TRBJ1-2; D not resolved. Trimming removed 6 bases from V and 4 bases from J, with 12 bases in between. CDR3 length equals 13 residues. Per germline, CDR1 MDHEN and CDR2 SYDVKM. DNA for the CDR3: TGTGCCAGCAGCATGACCCAGGTCTATGGCTACACCTTC. As protein: CASSMTQVYGYTF.

The V call is TRBV7-2, the J call TRBJ1-2, with 8 bases lining up with TRBD1. This CDR3 has 18 residues. CDR1 and CDR2 from the germline V gene are SGHTA and FQGNSA. The J segment lost 1 base and the V segment lost 2 bases, leaving 12 bases of the junction unmatched. CDR3: CASSLLRAGGAGNYGYTF. CDR3 DNA: TGTGCCAGCAGCTTACTGAGGGCAGGGGGCGCGGGTAACTATGGCTACACCTTC.

The rearrangement uses TRBV5-6 and TRBJ2-1; D may be TRBD1 (5 bases). V lost 5 bases to trimming and J lost 9 bases, with 12 bases between them. The CDR3 is made up of 12 amino acids. The V gene's germline CDR1 is SGHDT and CDR2 YYEEEE. CDR3 in amino acids: CASSYGALEQFF. As DNA, the CDR3 is TGTGCCAGCAGTTATGGGGCTCTTGAGCAGTTCTTC.

The V call is TRBV7-8, the J call TRBJ2-7; 11 bases match TRBD1. Per the germline V gene, CDR1 is SGHVS and CDR2 is FQNEAQ. Unmatched junction bases numbered 1, after V lost 0 bases and J lost 0 bases. CDR3 length: 16 amino acids. CDR3 protein: CASSLAGTGGSYEQYF. CDR3 coding DNA: TGTGCCAGCAGCTTAGCAGGGACAGGGGGCTCCTACGAGCAGTACTTC.

The CDR3 sequence: CASSPPSGARFDATQYF. The CDR3 DNA is TGTGCCAGCTCACCACCAAGCGGGGCACGGTTTGACGCTACGCAGTATTTT. This chain links TRBV18 with TRBJ2-3; 7 nucleotides agree with TRBD2. In germline, CDR1 is KGHSH, CDR2 LQKENI. The CDR3 consists of 17 residues. Unmatched junction bases numbered 14, after V lost 0 bases and J lost 8 bases.

V and J are TRBV6-5 and TRBJ2-2, with TRBD1 identical over 8 bases. Per germline, CDR1 MNHEY and CDR2 SVGAGI. The CDR3 has 15 residues. The trim removed 5 bases at V and 3 bases at J, leaving 5 bases unmatched. The CDR3 DNA sequence: TGTGCCAGCAGTCCTCAGGGGGCCGACACCGGGGAGCTGTTTTTT. It translates to CASSPQGADTGELFF.

The chain links TRBV10-3 to TRBJ1-2; 10 bases agree with TRBD1. Germline trimming cut 5 bases from V and 6 bases from J; bases unmatched to any gene: 15. Germline lookup yields CDR1 ENHRY and CDR2 SYGVKD. This CDR3 is built from 17 residues. The DNA of the CDR3 is TGTGCCATCAGTCCCCGCATTCAAATGACAGGGGGCGATGGCTACACCTTC. Translated, it gives CAISPRIQMTGGDGYTF.

This chain uses TRBV2 with TRBJ2-7, with a tentative D call TRBD2 (5 bases). The V and J ends lost 7 bases and 6 bases respectively, with 16 bases between them. In germline, CDR1 is SNHLY, CDR2 FYNNEI. This CDR3 contains 13 residues. The CDR3 DNA follows: TGTGCCAGCATCTACAGCGGTCCATCCGAGCAGTACTTC. Amino acids: CASIYSGPSEQYF.

This clone was seen once. The chain couples TRBV6-2 or TRBV6-3 to TRBJ2-7, with D maybe TRBD2 (5 bases). The germline CDR1 and CDR2 sequences are MNHEY and SVGEGT. CDR3 size: 14 residues. The V and J ends lost 2 bases and 4 bases respectively, with 12 bases between them. The CDR3 region is CASSYPSRTYEQYF. The DNA for the CDR3 is TGTGCCAGCAGTTACCCTAGCCGCACATACGAGCAGTACTTC.

The chain joins TRBV28 to TRBJ1-5; TRBD1 is a possible D gene (6 bases). The CDR3 runs to 11 residues. Trimming pared 6 bases from V and 11 bases from J, leaving 11 bases between. Germline V lookup: CDR1 MDHEN, CDR2 SYDVKM. The CDR3 DNA is TGTGCCAGCAGGAAGCAGGGGACCCAGCATTTT. Amino acid sequence: CASRKQGTQHF.

CDR3 nucleotide sequence: TGTGCCAGCAGCTTAACTGCGGTTCCCACTGAAGCTTTCTTT. This sequence encodes CASSLTAVPTEAFF. The genes are TRBV7-3 and TRBJ1-1; no clear D. V lost 0 bases, J lost 4 bases, and 9 bases lay in between. The CDR3 spans 14 residues. Per germline, CDR1 SGHTA and CDR2 FQGTGA.

The chain links TRBV6-4 to TRBJ2-4; 8 bases are a match to TRBD1. Germline lookup yields CDR1 MRHNA and CDR2 SNTAGT. The CDR3 has 15 amino acids. The V and J ends lost 4 bases and 10 bases, in that order; junction bases with no gene match: 12. This CDR3 reads CASSGSPGQDDIQYF. The DNA of the CDR3 is TGTGCCAGCAGTGGCTCCCCGGGACAGGACGATATTCAGTACTTC.